A single sample gave rise to the 29 T cell receptor beta chains below, sequenced in a study of beta chain features in type 1 diabetes. Whole-study results and caveats: When Type 1 diabetes patients were examined, their TCRB CDR3s proved moderately but significantly shorter in all four CD4+ subsets.

Expressed TCRB transcripts were sequenced, since all the RNA that had been isolated was reverse transcribed. TCRdb's copy holds only in-frame clones and misses some; the assay was immunoSEQ multiplex PCR. The data show under 850,000 clones, with under 15% seen just once and 0.02% to 0.025% held by the top ten. Their antigens remain unidentified. Source material: naive CD4+ T cells from blood. Receptor source: a man between 18 and 29 years old with type 1 diabetes.

The chain is built from TRBV27 and TRBJ1-1; possible D gene TRBD1, 6 bases. The CDR3 runs 15 residues. The germline V gene encodes CDR1 MNHEY and CDR2 SMNVEV (reference sequence). The V end was cut by 7 bases, the J end by 0 bases, with 15 bases between. The CDR3 loop is CASKPYHRVNTEAFF. CDR3 coding DNA: TGTGCCAGCAAACCCTATCACAGGGTGAACACTGAAGCTTTCTTT.

The chain couples TRBV5-1 to TRBJ2-7, with 8 bases matching TRBD1. The CDR3 totals 17 residues. Germline V gene sequence: CDR1 SGHRS, CDR2 YFSETQ. Germline trimming cut 3 bases from V and 3 bases from J; bases unmatched to any gene: 14. In DNA form, the CDR3 reads TGCGCCAGCAGCTCGACGGGCGACCGGGACAGGCTCTACGAGCAGTACTTC. It translates to CASSSTGDRDRLYEQYF.

This clone appeared a few times. J is TRBJ1-5 and V is TRBV10-3; D remains unclear. V lost 3 bases and J lost 3, with 3 bases in between. CDR1 and CDR2 (germline): ENHRY, SYGVKD. This CDR3 is built from 12 residues. The CDR3 DNA is TGTGCCATCAGTGAAAACAATCAGCCCCAGCATTTT. This sequence encodes CAISENNQPQHF.

In this sample, this clone turned up a few times. The chain couples TRBV6-5 to TRBJ2-7; 10 bases are a match to TRBD1. The CDR3 length is 15 residues. Unmatched junction bases numbered 6, after V lost 2 bases and J lost 5 bases. Looked up from germline, CDR1 is MNHEY and CDR2 is SVGAGI. CDR3 bases: TGTGCCAGCAGTTACCAGGGACAGGGGTACCACGAGCAGTACTTC. Its protein is CASSYQGQGYHEQYF.

A few counts support this clone. This chain uses TRBV4-2 with TRBJ2-5; 10 bases fit TRBD2. The V gene's germline CDR1 is LGHNA and CDR2 YNFKEQ. The CDR3 totals 17 residues. The J segment lost 1 base and the V segment lost 0 bases, leaving 5 bases of the junction unmatched. CDR3 nucleotides: TGTGCCAGCAGCCAAGACATAGCGGGGGGCATCCAAGAGACCCAGTACTTC. Amino acids: CASSQDIAGGIQETQYF.

The V gene is TRBV6-1, the J gene TRBJ2-5, with 14 bases aligning to TRBD2. Germline V gives CDR1 MNHNS, CDR2 SASEGT. The CDR3 is 20 residues long. J gave up 5 bases and V 4 bases, and 18 bases lay outside the gene matches. The CDR3 DNA sequence: TGTGCCAGCAGTGGGTCGGGACTAGCGGGGGCCCGGGGTCCCCTGGAGACCCAGTACTTC. Translated: CASSGSGLAGARGPLETQYF.

The gene calls are TRBV14 and TRBJ2-1, with 7 bases that match TRBD1. Germline V gives CDR1 SGHDN, CDR2 FVKESK. This CDR3 is 16 amino acids long. V lost 4 bases and J lost 0; bases outside the gene matches: 6. The CDR3 coding sequence is TGTGCCAGCAGCCGAGGGACAGCCCACTCCTACAATGAGCAGTTCTTC. Encoded protein: CASSRGTAHSYNEQFF.

This clone appeared a few times. This chain joins TRBV30 and TRBJ1-1; D is ambiguous. Germline assignment: CDR1 GTSNPN and CDR2 SVGIG (reference sequence). V lost 3 bases and J 3 bases, leaving 11 bases between the germline ends. This CDR3 is 13 amino acids long. CDR3 loop: CAWSREWDTEAFF. The CDR3 bases are TGTGCCTGGAGCCGGGAGTGGGACACTGAAGCTTTCTTT.

On this clone itself: Other DNA sequences of this sample code for an identical CDR3. The V gene is TRBV30, the J gene TRBJ1-2; D uncertain. This CDR3 contains 11 residues. The V end was cut by 0 bases, the J end by 4 bases, with 3 bases between. CDR1 and CDR2 (germline): GTSNPN, SVGIG (reference sequence). The CDR3 nucleotides read TGTGCCTGGAGTGTCAGCTATGGCTACACCTTC. Protein: CAWSVSYGYTF. Full variable domain (rest looked up from reference TRBV30 and TRBJ1-2): SQTIHQWPATLVQPVGSPLSLECTVEGTSNPNLYWYRQAAGRGLQLLFYSVGIGQISSEVPQNLSASRPQDRQFILSSKKLLLSDSGFYLCAWSVSYGYTFGSGTRLTVV.

The chain is built from TRBV28 and TRBJ2-3; TRBD2 agrees at 9 bases. Unmatched junction bases numbered 8, after V lost 7 bases and J lost 0 bases. The germline gives CDR1 MDHEN, CDR2 SYDVKM. The CDR3 is 16 residues long. The CDR3: CASTSGSGGSTDTQYF. In nucleotides, the CDR3 is TGTGCCAGCACCTCAGGTAGCGGGGGTAGCACAGATACGCAGTATTTT.

The chain couples TRBV4-1 to TRBJ2-2; D remains unclear. The V gene's germline CDR1 is MGHRA and CDR2 YSYEKL. Trimming cost V 2 bases and J 1 base, with 14 bases left between them. There are 17 residues in the CDR3. CDR3 loop: CASSQPYRGENTGELFF. DNA for the CDR3: TGCGCCAGCAGCCAACCTTACAGAGGTGAGAACACCGGGGAGCTGTTTTTT.

This clone was counted only a few times. This rearrangement joins TRBV29-1 to TRBJ1-1; D might be TRBD1 (5 bases). V was pared by 7 bases and J by 0 bases, with 12 bases between. The CDR3 runs to 13 residues. Germline values: CDR1 SQVTM, CDR2 ANQGSEA. CDR3 sequence: CSGLTVMNTEAFF. The CDR3 coding sequence is TGCAGCGGCCTGACAGTCATGAACACTGAAGCTTTCTTT.

The chain links TRBV6-1 to TRBJ1-6; 7 bases fit TRBD1. After removal of 3 bases from V and 7 bases from J, the junction contained 9 bases not matched to a gene. This CDR3 has 16 amino acids. From germline, CDR1 is MNHNS and CDR2 SASEGT. The CDR3 reads CASSEIGTVLNSPLHF. The CDR3 DNA follows: TGTGCCAGCAGTGAGATAGGGACAGTGCTCAATTCACCCCTCCACTTT.

This chain links TRBV7-4 with TRBJ1-4; D is ambiguous. CDR3 length equals 11 residues. Germline V gene data show CDR1 as SGHVT and CDR2 as SQSDAQ. V lost 5 bases, J lost 8 bases, and 6 bases lay in between. DNA for the CDR3: TGTGCCAGCAGCCAGACAGAAAAACTGTTTTTT. Amino acid sequence: CASSQTEKLFF.

DNA for the CDR3: TGTGCCAGCAGCTTAGGGCAAAAGGAGGGCTACACCTTC. Its translation: CASSLGQKEGYTF. This chain connects TRBV7-9 to TRBJ1-2; D gene ambiguous. The V gene lost 1 base and the J gene lost 8 bases, with 11 bases spanning the gap. The CDR3 is made up of 13 amino acids. CDR1 SEHNR and CDR2 FQNEAQ come from the germline V gene (reference sequence).

The chain carries TRBV5-1 and TRBJ1-4; perhaps TRBD1 as D (5 bases). Germline V gene lookup returns CDR1 SGHRS and CDR2 YFSETQ. The CDR3 has 15 amino acids. V was trimmed by 4 bases and J by 3 bases, leaving 13 bases between them. The CDR3, as DNA: TGCGCCAGCAGCACCAGGGACGCCTCTAATGAAAAACTGTTTTTT. This gives the protein CASSTRDASNEKLFF.

This clone was recorded a few times. This rearrangement joins TRBV7-2 to TRBJ2-5; 11 bases align to TRBD2. This CDR3 comprises 18 residues. J was trimmed by 2 bases and V by 0 bases; bases with no gene match: 8. From germline, CDR1 is SGHTA and CDR2 FQGNSA. CDR3 sequence reads: CASSLAIAGGKLQETQYF. The CDR3 bases are TGTGCCAGCAGCTTAGCGATAGCGGGGGGGAAGCTACAAGAGACCCAGTACTTC.

The rearrangement uses TRBV29-1 and TRBJ2-5, with D unclear. V lost 4 bases and J 5 bases, leaving 14 bases between the germline ends. Per the germline V gene, CDR1 is SQVTM and CDR2 is ANQGSEA. The CDR3 is made up of 13 amino acids. The CDR3 DNA follows: TGCAGCGTTGGGTCACCCCTAGGGGAGACCCAGTACTTC. Amino acids: CSVGSPLGETQYF.

This clone was seen a single time. V usage is TRBV5-4 and J usage is TRBJ2-1; 10 positions match TRBD2. Germline CDR1 SGHNT, CDR2 YYREEE (reference sequence). With V trimmed by 0 bases and J by 4 bases, 7 bases remained unmatched. There are 17 residues in the CDR3. CDR3 DNA: TGTGCCAGCAGCTTGGCTGTAGCGGGGGGTTATTACAATGAGCAGTTCTTC. It yields the protein CASSLAVAGGYYNEQFF.

This clone has just a few counts. The chain has TRBV19 and TRBJ1-1; 9 bases align to TRBD1. CDR1 LNHDA and CDR2 SQIVND come from the germline V gene (reference sequence). The V segment lost 10 bases and the J segment 1 base; nucleotides outside the gene matches: 4. This CDR3 has 13 residues. In nucleotides, the CDR3 is TGTGCCACATCGGGACAGGGGAACACTGAAGCTTTCTTT. Amino acid sequence: CATSGQGNTEAFF.

A few counts support this clone. This chain uses TRBV5-4 with TRBJ1-2; perhaps TRBD1 as D (6 bases). CDR3 length: 16 residues. V was clipped by 3 bases and J by 0 bases, with 15 bases between them. Germline CDR1 is SGHNT and CDR2 is YYREEE (reference sequence). CDR3 DNA sequence: TGTGCCAGCAGCTCCTCAGGGGCCCCCTCTAACTATGGCTACACCTTC. Translating it yields CASSSSGAPSNYGYTF.

The V call is TRBV6-5, the J call TRBJ1-1; D gene ambiguous. The ends were cut back, 1 base at V and 1 base at J, with 4 bases in the middle. The germline V gene encodes CDR1 MNHEY and CDR2 SVGAGI. This CDR3 region has 13 residues. This chain's CDR3 is CASSYFSNTEAFF. CDR3 coding DNA: TGTGCCAGCAGTTACTTCTCGAACACTGAAGCTTTCTTT.

This chain joins TRBV7-9 and TRBJ2-2, with 9 bases fitting TRBD1. The CDR3 covers 17 residues. V dropped 6 bases and J dropped 5; count of bases not matched to a gene: 13. Germline V gene sequence: CDR1 SEHNR, CDR2 FQNEAQ (reference sequence). The CDR3 reads CASRPGQGYSPTGELFF. As DNA, the CDR3 is TGTGCCAGCAGGCCGGGACAGGGTTATTCTCCGACCGGGGAGCTGTTTTTT.

This chain connects TRBV4-1 to TRBJ2-3; perhaps TRBD1 as D (6 bases). V lost 0 bases and J 2 bases, leaving 12 bases between the germline ends. The CDR3 runs 16 residues. CDR1 and CDR2 from the germline V gene are MGHRA and YSYEKL. CDR3 protein: CASSQDAAGVTDTQYF. DNA of the CDR3: TGCGCCAGCAGCCAAGATGCGGCAGGGGTCACAGATACGCAGTATTTT.

This clone was seen only a few times. The chain recombines TRBV11-3 with TRBJ2-1; 7 nucleotides match TRBD2. Germline-derived CDR1 and CDR2 are SGHNT and YENEEA. V dropped 4 bases and J dropped 0; count of bases not matched to a gene: 3. CDR3 length equals 15 residues. The CDR3 DNA follows: TGTGCCAGCAGCTACGGGGGGAGCTCCTACAATGAGCAGTTCTTC. Translation gives CASSYGGSSYNEQFF.

In nucleotides, the CDR3 is TGTGCCACCAGCAGAGTGGCCGCATCGGCCACTGAAGCTTTCTTT. Residues: CATSRVAASATEAFF. The chain has TRBV15 and TRBJ1-1; D is unclear. Trimming took off 1 base at V and 4 bases at J, with 13 bases between the two ends. Germline CDR1 and CDR2: LNHNV and YYDKDF (reference sequence). The CDR3 length is 15 residues.

This chain joins TRBV27 and TRBJ2-3, with 9 bases matching TRBD2. The J segment lost 4 bases and the V segment lost 5 bases, leaving 1 base of the junction unmatched. The CDR3 loop spans 13 amino acids. Looked up from germline, CDR1 is MNHEY and CDR2 is SMNVEV (reference sequence). The CDR3 DNA reads as TGTGCCAGCAGTGCGGGGGGGCCAGATACGCAGTATTTT. Translated: CASSAGGPDTQYF.

This chain links TRBV6-1 with TRBJ1-2; TRBD1 aligns across 7 bases. Germline V gene sequence: CDR1 MNHNS, CDR2 SASEGT. Trimming removed 6 bases from V and 5 bases from J; junction bases left unmatched: 12. There are 15 residues in the CDR3. The CDR3 sequence is CASRAKTGNEYGYTF. In DNA, the CDR3 is TGTGCCAGCAGGGCAAAGACAGGGAACGAGTATGGCTACACCTTC.

J is TRBJ2-5 and V is TRBV9, with 7 bases lining up with TRBD2. This CDR3 is built from 14 residues. Trimming cost V 6 bases and J 5 bases; bases outside gene matches: 10. Germline V gene lookup returns CDR1 SGDLS and CDR2 YYNGEE. CDR3 region: CASNRAGMGETQYF. For the CDR3, the DNA is TGTGCCAGCAACAGAGCGGGAATGGGGGAGACCCAGTACTTC.